A single sample gave rise to the 6 T cell receptor beta chains below, sequenced in a study of cytomegalovirus exposure and HLA in healthy donors. Using immunoSEQ multiplex PCR, the repertoire was profiled, and TCRdb retains in-frame clones only, with some absent. The sample has 100,000 to 150,000 clones, around 94% seen once. Source material: PBMCs. The receptors come from a young woman in good health and CMV-seronegative.

The V call is TRBV5-6, the J call TRBJ2-1; 11 nucleotides agree with TRBD1. CDR1 SGHDT and CDR2 YYEEEE come from the germline V gene. This CDR3 has 16 residues. Germline trimming cut 2 bases from V and 7 bases from J; bases unmatched to any gene: 8. CDR3 nucleotide sequence: TGTGCCAGCAGCTTCGGGGACAGGGGGTTTGCTAATGAGCAGTTCTTC. Its translation: CASSFGDRGFANEQFF.

The gene calls are TRBV28 and TRBJ2-7; D remains unclear. Between the trimmed V and J ends, which lost 6 bases and 9 bases, there was a span of 9 bases. Looked up from germline, CDR1 is MDHEN and CDR2 is SYDVKM. The length of the CDR3 is 10 residues. CDR3 sequence (DNA): TGTGCCAGCAGAAAAAACTTGCAGTACTTC. This sequence encodes CASRKNLQYF. The whole variable domain, filled in from reference TRBV28 and TRBJ2-7, reads DVKVTQSSRYLVKRTGEKVFLECVQDMDHENMFWYRQDPGLGLRLIYFSYDVKMKEKGDIPEGYSVSREKKERFSLILESASTNQTSMYLCASRKNLQYFGPGTRLTVT.

The genes are TRBV5-4 and TRBJ1-2, with TRBD1 as a possible D gene (5 bases). CDR1 is SGHNT, CDR2 YYREEE, per germline (reference sequence). Trimming took 2 bases from V and 10 from J, leaving 12 bases between them. This CDR3 spans 12 amino acids. CDR3 loop: CASSFRDSIYTF. Here the CDR3 DNA reads TGTGCCAGCAGCTTTAGGGACTCTATCTACACCTTC.

This sequence joins TRBV5-1 and TRBJ2-3, with 8 bases matching TRBD2. V lost 3 bases, J lost 8 bases, and 23 bases stayed unmatched. The CDR3 contains 19 residues. Germline V CDR1 and CDR2: SGHRS, YFSETQ. CDR3 protein: CASSSRTLAGSWAEVTQYF. DNA of the CDR3: TGCGCCAGCAGCTCTCGGACCTTAGCGGGGAGTTGGGCGGAGGTTACGCAGTATTTT.

The rearrangement joins TRBV2 to TRBJ1-6; D is possibly TRBD1 (6 bases). Trimming pared 6 bases from V and 19 bases from J, leaving 19 bases between. From germline, CDR1 is SNHLY and CDR2 FYNNEI. The length of the CDR3 is 12 residues. In DNA form, the CDR3 reads TGTGCCAGCAGCCAGGGGTCCTTAGGAGTTCACTTT. Protein sequence: CASSQGSLGVHF.

This rearrangement joins TRBV6-5 to TRBJ2-7; tentative D call: TRBD2 (6 bases). CDR1 MNHEY and CDR2 SVGAGI come from the germline V gene. Trimming took 6 bases from V and 6 from J, leaving 12 bases between them. The CDR3 spans 12 residues. This chain's CDR3 is CASSPGGVEQYF. CDR3 DNA sequence: TGTGCCAGCAGCCCCGGCGGGGTCGAGCAGTACTTC.